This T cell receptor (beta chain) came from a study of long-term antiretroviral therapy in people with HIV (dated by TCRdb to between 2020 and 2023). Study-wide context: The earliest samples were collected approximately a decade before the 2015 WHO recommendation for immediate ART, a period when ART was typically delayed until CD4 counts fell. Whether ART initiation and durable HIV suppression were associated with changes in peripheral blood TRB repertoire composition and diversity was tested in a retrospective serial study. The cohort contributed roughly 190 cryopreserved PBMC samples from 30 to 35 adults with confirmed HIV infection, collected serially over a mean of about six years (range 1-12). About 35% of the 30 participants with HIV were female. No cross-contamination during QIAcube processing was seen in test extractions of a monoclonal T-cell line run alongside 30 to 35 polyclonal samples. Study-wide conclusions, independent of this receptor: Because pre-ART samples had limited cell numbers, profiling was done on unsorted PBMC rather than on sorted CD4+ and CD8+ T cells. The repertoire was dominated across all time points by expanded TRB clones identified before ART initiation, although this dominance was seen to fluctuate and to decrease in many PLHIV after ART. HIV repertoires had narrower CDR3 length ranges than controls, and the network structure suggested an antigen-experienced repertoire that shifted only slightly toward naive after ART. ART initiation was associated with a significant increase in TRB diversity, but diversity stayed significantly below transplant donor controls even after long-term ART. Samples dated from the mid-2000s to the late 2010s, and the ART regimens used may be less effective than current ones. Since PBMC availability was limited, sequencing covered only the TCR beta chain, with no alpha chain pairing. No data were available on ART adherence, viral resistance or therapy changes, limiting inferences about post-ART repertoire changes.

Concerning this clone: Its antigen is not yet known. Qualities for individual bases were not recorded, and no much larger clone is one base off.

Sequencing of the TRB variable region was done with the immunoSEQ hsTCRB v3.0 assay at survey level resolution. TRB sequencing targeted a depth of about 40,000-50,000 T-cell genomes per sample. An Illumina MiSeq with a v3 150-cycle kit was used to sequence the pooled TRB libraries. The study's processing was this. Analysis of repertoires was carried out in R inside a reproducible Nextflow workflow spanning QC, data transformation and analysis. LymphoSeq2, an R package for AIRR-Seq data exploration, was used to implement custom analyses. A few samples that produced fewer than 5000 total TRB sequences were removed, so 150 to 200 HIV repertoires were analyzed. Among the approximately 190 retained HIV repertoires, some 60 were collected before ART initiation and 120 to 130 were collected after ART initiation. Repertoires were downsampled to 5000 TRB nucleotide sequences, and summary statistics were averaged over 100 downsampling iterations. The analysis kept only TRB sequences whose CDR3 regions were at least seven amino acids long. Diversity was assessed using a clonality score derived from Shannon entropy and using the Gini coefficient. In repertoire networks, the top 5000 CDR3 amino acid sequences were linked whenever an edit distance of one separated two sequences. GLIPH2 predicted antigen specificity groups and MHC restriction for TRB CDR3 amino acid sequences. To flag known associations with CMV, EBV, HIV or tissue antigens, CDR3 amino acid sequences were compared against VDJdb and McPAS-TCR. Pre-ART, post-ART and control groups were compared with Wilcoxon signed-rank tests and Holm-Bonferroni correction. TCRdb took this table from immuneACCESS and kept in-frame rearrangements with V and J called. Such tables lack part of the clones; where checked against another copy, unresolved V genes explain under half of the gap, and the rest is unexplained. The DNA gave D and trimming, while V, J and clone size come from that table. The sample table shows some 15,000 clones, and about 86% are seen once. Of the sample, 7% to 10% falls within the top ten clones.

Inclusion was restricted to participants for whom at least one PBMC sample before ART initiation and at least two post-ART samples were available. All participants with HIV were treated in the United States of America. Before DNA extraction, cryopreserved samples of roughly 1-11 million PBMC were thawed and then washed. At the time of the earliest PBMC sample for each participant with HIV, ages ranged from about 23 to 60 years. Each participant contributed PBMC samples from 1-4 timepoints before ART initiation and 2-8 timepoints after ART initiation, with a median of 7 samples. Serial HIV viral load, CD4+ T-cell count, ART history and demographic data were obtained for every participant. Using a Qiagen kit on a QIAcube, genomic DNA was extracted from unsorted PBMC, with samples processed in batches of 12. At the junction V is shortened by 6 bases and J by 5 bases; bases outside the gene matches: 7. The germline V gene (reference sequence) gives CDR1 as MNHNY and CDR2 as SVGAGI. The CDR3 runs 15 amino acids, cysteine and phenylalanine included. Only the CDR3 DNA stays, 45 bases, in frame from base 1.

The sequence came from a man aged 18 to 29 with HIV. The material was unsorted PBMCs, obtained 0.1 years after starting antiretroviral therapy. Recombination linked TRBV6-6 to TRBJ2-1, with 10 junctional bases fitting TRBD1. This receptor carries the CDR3 CASRKGQGSHNEQFF. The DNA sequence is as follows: TGTGCCAGCAGAAAGGGACAGGGGAGTCACAATGAGCAGTTCTTC.